This TCR beta chain was identified during a study of vaccination and CD4 T cells after COVID-19. As for the study in general: The study drew post-COVID samples a median around 100 days after diagnosis (range 35 to 161). In culture, cells were exposed to overlapping spike peptides from SARS-CoV-2, HCoV-NL63, HCoV-OC43 and HCoV-229E. Study results and caveats: Vaccine-specific clones numbering 304 of 307 showed spike mono-reactivity in convalescent patients.

V shed 8 bases and J shed 0 bases, with 18 bases lying between them. This CDR3 comprises 16 residues. Germline CDR1 MDHEN, CDR2 SYDVKM. Treatment denoted: roughly 10-day PBMC culture with coronavirus spike peptide pools or control peptides (ViraFEST assay). It was before the COVID-19 pandemic (2011-2018) that the unexposed donor's CD4+ T cells were collected. Once obtained from cultured CD4+ T cells, the DNA was sequenced using the Oncomine TCR Beta short-read assay. Using its own MiXCR run on the PCR reads, TCRdb lists one record per CDR3 protein. The sample has around 8,000 distinct CDR3 sequences; 30% to 40% are singletons. In regard to this clonotype: The target antigen is unknown.

The V call is TRBV28, the J call TRBJ2-3; possible D gene TRBD1, 5 bases. Sequencing was done on a sample of CD4+ T cells from blood, cultured in vitro. The TCR was taken from a human donor in good health. The CDR3: CASETIGAQSTDTQYF. The CDR3 region has the DNA TGTGCCAGCGAGACGATAGGGGCACAAAGCACAGATACGCAGTATTTT.